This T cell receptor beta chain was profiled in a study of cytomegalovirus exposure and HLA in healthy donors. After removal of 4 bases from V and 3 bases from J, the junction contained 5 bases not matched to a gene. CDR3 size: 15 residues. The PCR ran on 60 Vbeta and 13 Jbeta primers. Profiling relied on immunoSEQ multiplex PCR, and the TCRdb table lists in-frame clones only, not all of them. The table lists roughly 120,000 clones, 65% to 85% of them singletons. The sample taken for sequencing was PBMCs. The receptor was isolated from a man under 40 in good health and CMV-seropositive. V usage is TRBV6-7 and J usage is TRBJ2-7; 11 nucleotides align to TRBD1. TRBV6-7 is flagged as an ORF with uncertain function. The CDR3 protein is CASSCTGTGGYEQYF. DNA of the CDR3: TGTGCCAGCAGTTGCACCGGGACAGGGGGCTACGAGCAGTACTTC.